This TCR beta chain was profiled in a study of coeliac disease. Study results and limitations: Few TRB amino acid sequences were shared between samples; most were unique. Control samples showed higher TRB and TRG clonality than intraepithelial and lamina propria samples in active celiac disease. Lamina propria and intraepithelial cell fractions may contain each other's cells.

Method: immunoSEQ multiplex PCR; TCRdb's copy keeps in-frame clones and lacks some. This table holds around 1,700 clones, around 70% found once. CDR3 length equals 16 residues. Looked up from germline, CDR1 is SGHTA and CDR2 is FQGNSA. V gave up 5 bases and J gave up 6 bases; unmatched junction bases: 12. Comment on this clone: The antigen is unknown.

The gene calls are TRBV7-2 and TRBJ2-4; 8 nucleotides agree with TRBD2. The TCR was taken from a human donor without celiac disease. Input material: lymphocytes from the gut lamina propria. In nucleotides, the CDR3 is TGTGCCAGCAGCCATACGTCGGGGAGCGGGGGAAACATTCAGTACTTC. Its protein product is CASSHTSGSGGNIQYF.